This entry lists 7 T cell receptor beta chains sequenced from one sample in a study of cytomegalovirus exposure and HLA in healthy donors. The study ran its PCR with 60 Vbeta and 13 Jbeta primers. Repertoires were generated with immunoSEQ multiplex PCR, while TCRdb's copy carries only in-frame clones and drops some. This table has 90,000 to 120,000 clones, approximately 77% appearing once. Material: PBMCs. The origin of the receptors is a male donor in good health and CMV-seropositive.

The V gene is TRBV11-3, the J gene TRBJ1-3; D uncertain. Germline assignment: CDR1 SGHNT and CDR2 YENEEA. Trimming pared 6 bases from V and 3 bases from J, leaving 6 bases between. The CDR3 loop spans 12 amino acids. The CDR3 DNA follows: TGTGCCAGCAGTTTCAATGGAAACACCATATATTTT. Its protein is CASSFNGNTIYF. The complete variable domain, with remaining parts taken from reference TRBV11-3 and TRBJ1-3, reads EAGVVQSPRYKIIEKKQPVAFWCNPISGHNTLYWYLQNLGQGPELLIRYENEEAVDDSQLPKDRFSAERLKGVDSTLKIQPAELGDSAVYLCASSFNGNTIYFGEGSWLTVV.

This rearrangement joins TRBV28 to TRBJ1-4; a weak D match, TRBD1 (5 bases). This CDR3 is built from 15 residues. In germline, CDR1 is MDHEN, CDR2 SYDVKM. V lost 3 bases and J lost 6, with 14 bases in between. The CDR3, as DNA: TGTGCCAGCAGTTTTATCCGCGGGGACGATGAAAAACTGTTTTTT. Translating gives CASSFIRGDDEKLFF.

The chain has TRBV18 and TRBJ1-1, with D perhaps matching TRBD1 (6 bases). The germline V and J ends were trimmed by 5 bases and 4 bases, with 14 bases remaining between them. Germline CDR1 KGHSH, CDR2 LQKENI. The CDR3 loop spans 14 amino acids. The CDR3 loop is CASSNRADSTEAFF. DNA of the CDR3: TGTGCCAGCTCAAACAGGGCGGATAGCACTGAAGCTTTCTTT. Full variable domain (outside the CDR3, taken from reference TRBV18 and TRBJ1-1): NAGVMQNPRHLVRRRGQEARLRCSPMKGHSHVYWYRQLPEEGLKFMVYLQKENIIDESGMPKERFSAEFPKEGPSILRIQQVVRGDSAAYFCASSNRADSTEAFFGQGTRLTVV.

Here the CDR3 reads CASSSGRGDSPLHF. The CDR3 DNA reads TGTGCCAGCAGTTCCGGGAGAGGCGATTCACCCCTCCACTTT. The chain recombines TRBV6-5 with TRBJ1-6; D not certain. The CDR3 loop spans 14 amino acids. From germline, CDR1 is MNHEY and CDR2 SVGAGI. The V end lost 4 bases, the J end lost 8 bases, and 12 bases lay between the germline ends.

The V call is TRBV6-5, the J call TRBJ2-3, with D maybe TRBD1 (6 bases). V was cut by 10 bases and J by 0 bases, with 14 bases left in between. From germline, CDR1 is MNHEY and CDR2 SVGAGI. The CDR3 totals 14 residues. The DNA of the CDR3 is TGTGCCACCAAACGGGACATTAGCACAGATACGCAGTATTTT. Its protein product is CATKRDISTDTQYF.

J is TRBJ1-5 and V is TRBV7-9; 9 bases line up with TRBD1. Germline V lookup: CDR1 SEHNR, CDR2 FQNEAQ (reference sequence). Trimming took 5 bases from V and 4 from J; bases not matched to a gene: 6. CDR3 length: 15 amino acids. CDR3 in DNA: TGTGCCAGCAGCCAGGCGGGGACAGGGAATCAGCCCCAGCATTTT. The encoded protein is CASSQAGTGNQPQHF.

This clone appeared a single time. CDR3 in amino acids: CASSLGQRLPYEQYF. CDR3 in DNA: TGTGCCAGCAGCTTAGGCCAGAGGCTTCCCTACGAGCAGTACTTC. The chain recombines TRBV11-1 with TRBJ2-7; D ambiguous. CDR3 length equals 15 residues. V gave up 1 base and J gave up 2 bases, with 12 bases separating them. From germline, CDR1 is SGHAT and CDR2 FQDESV (reference sequence).